This T cell receptor beta chain was documented in a study of shared clonotypes between healthy human individuals. V lost 5 bases to trimming and J lost 4 bases, with 15 bases between them. Germline V lookup: CDR1 LNHDA, CDR2 SQIVND (reference sequence). This CDR3 has 15 amino acids. Selected positively for CCR7 and CD45RO-negative, naive CD8 cells excluded terminally differentiated effector memory CD45RA+ cells. Generated by immunoSEQ multiplex PCR, the TCRdb table keeps only in-frame clones and is missing some. The repertoire includes 650,000 to 800,000 clones, around 92% of them detected once, and approximately 25% sits in the top ten.

This receptor was identified in a man between 25 and 39 years old in good health. The source material was naive CD8+ T cells sorted from blood. This chain links TRBV19 with TRBJ2-1; D not certain. CDR3 in amino acids: CASSGQSQLYNEQFF. CDR3 nucleotide sequence: TGTGCCAGTAGTGGGCAGTCCCAACTATACAATGAGCAGTTCTTC.